Each of the 31 T cell receptor beta chains below was sequenced from the same sample in a study of shared clonotypes between healthy human individuals. The data were produced by immunoSEQ multiplex PCR, yet TCRdb's version contains in-frame clones alone and is incomplete. The table records around 2,000,000 clones, approximately 95% of them present only once. Source material: naive CD4+ T cells sorted from blood. The subset is: CD45RA+ positively selected. The receptors shown here come from a young man in good health.

The chain links TRBV7-8 to TRBJ1-1, with unresolved D. The CDR3 is 15 residues long. Germline V gene data show CDR1 as SGHVS and CDR2 as FQNEAQ. V was clipped by 0 bases and J by 0 bases, with 8 bases between them. This chain's CDR3 is CASSLASTLNTEAFF. The CDR3 nucleotides are TGTGCCAGCAGCTTAGCTTCCACGCTGAACACTGAAGCTTTCTTT.

A note on this clone: A much bigger clone sits one base away, suggesting this may be a read error. The rearrangement joins TRBV28 to TRBJ1-1; D uncertain. The CDR3 consists of 12 residues. The germline V and J ends were trimmed by 6 bases and 1 base, with 6 bases remaining between them. Per the germline V gene, CDR1 is MDHEN and CDR2 is SYDVKM. The CDR3 is CASSEGNTEAFF. CDR3 nucleotide sequence: TGTGCCAGCAGCGAGGGGAACACTGAAGCTTTCTTT.

The chain is built from TRBV2 and TRBJ1-5; no definite D call. Germline V gene sequence: CDR1 SNHLY, CDR2 FYNNEI. The CDR3 length is 16 residues. Trimming removed 7 bases from V and 0 bases from J, with 16 bases in between. The CDR3 nucleotides read TGTGCCAGCAACCGACGGCAAGGTGATAGCAATCAGCCCCAGCATTTT. The encoded protein is CASNRRQGDSNQPQHF. Based on the CDR3 plus reference TRBV2 and TRBJ1-5, the full variable domain is EPEVTQTPSHQVTQMGQEVILRCVPISNHLYFYWYRQILGQKVEFLVSFYNNEISEKSEIFDDQFSVERPDGSNFTLKIRSTKLEDSAMYFCASNRRQGDSNQPQHFGDGTRLSIL.

This chain connects TRBV6-8 to TRBJ2-7; 8 bases line up with TRBD2. Germline CDR1 is MNHGY and CDR2 is SAAAGT. There are 18 residues in the CDR3. J lost 2 bases, V lost 4 bases, and 16 bases had no gene match. CDR3 nucleotides: TGTGCCAGCAGTTGGACAGCTCTCCCCCGGGAGGGGGCCTACGAGCAGTACTTC. This sequence encodes CASSWTALPREGAYEQYF.

The rearrangement links TRBV28 to TRBJ1-2; 8 positions match TRBD1. The CDR3 runs 15 residues. V gave up 3 bases and J gave up 2 bases; unmatched junction bases: 5. Germline V gives CDR1 MDHEN, CDR2 SYDVKM. The CDR3 DNA follows: TGTGCCAGCAGTTTGCCGCGGGACAGGAACTATGGCTACACCTTC. Translation gives CASSLPRDRNYGYTF.

The rearrangement uses TRBV28 and TRBJ1-5; the match to TRBD1 covers 9 bases. Trimming cost V 6 bases and J 7 bases; bases outside gene matches: 13. The CDR3 runs 16 residues. In germline, CDR1 is MDHEN, CDR2 SYDVKM. CDR3 bases: TGTGCCAGCAGGCCGGAAGGACAGGGGCAAGGGCAGCCCCAGCATTTT. This translates into CASRPEGQGQGQPQHF.

The V gene is TRBV7-9, the J gene TRBJ2-5; D possibly uses TRBD1 or TRBD2 (5 bases each). V was clipped by 3 bases and J by 7 bases, with 18 bases between them. The CDR3 runs to 15 residues. CDR1 SEHNR and CDR2 FQNEAQ come from the germline V gene (reference sequence). CDR3 in DNA: TGTGCCAGCAGCTTGGGGACCGGGACCTCCGGGACCCAGTACTTC. Protein: CASSLGTGTSGTQYF. The full variable domain, in which reference TRBV7-9 and TRBJ2-5 provide the parts outside the CDR3, is DTGVSQNPRHKITKRGQNVTFRCDPISEHNRLYWYRQTLGQGPEFLTYFQNEAQLEKSRLLSDRFSAERPKGSFSTLEIQRTEQGDSAMYLCASSLGTGTSGTQYFGPGTRLLVL.

This chain joins TRBV7-2 and TRBJ1-3; D gene ambiguous. The germline V and J ends were trimmed by 3 bases and 0 bases, with 6 bases remaining between them. Germline CDR1 and CDR2: SGHTA and FQGNSA. The CDR3 sequence is 14 residues long. DNA of the CDR3: TGTGCCAGCAGCTTTGACTCCTCTGGAAACACCATATATTTT. Its protein product is CASSFDSSGNTIYF.

Of note for this clone: Relative to the germline gene, one junction end is altered; a read error may explain this. V gene TRBV7-9 combines with J gene TRBJ2-5; the match to TRBD1 covers 9 bases. In germline, CDR1 is SEHNR, CDR2 FQNEAQ (reference sequence). This CDR3 has 19 amino acids. This CDR3 is CAGSATSHRGQSFTETQYF. For the CDR3, the DNA is TGTGCCGGCAGCGCTACTAGCCACAGGGGGCAGAGCTTTACGGAGACCCAGTACTTC.

The V and J genes are TRBV28 and TRBJ1-2, with 8 bases aligning to TRBD1. Germline V gene sequence: CDR1 MDHEN, CDR2 SYDVKM. The J segment lost 0 bases and the V segment lost 9 bases, leaving 6 bases of the junction unmatched. The CDR3 consists of 14 residues. DNA for the CDR3: TGTGCCAGTCAGGGACAGGAGACTAACTATGGCTACACCTTC. Its protein product is CASQGQETNYGYTF.

This clone was seen once. This sample includes further DNA sequences coding for the same CDR3. The J gene is TRBJ1-1, the V gene TRBV29-1; D is undetermined. The CDR3 runs 13 residues. Trimming cost V 3 bases and J 0 bases, with 8 bases left between them. CDR1 SQVTM and CDR2 ANQGSEA come from the germline V gene. CDR3: CSVEGRMNTEAFF. The CDR3, as DNA: TGCAGCGTTGAGGGTCGCATGAACACTGAAGCTTTCTTT. Drawing the rest from reference TRBV29-1 and TRBJ1-1, the complete variable domain is SAVISQKPSRDICQRGTSLTIQCQVDSQVTMMFWYRQQPGQSLTLIATANQGSEATYESGFVIDKFPISRPNLTFSTLTVSNMSPEDSSIYLCSVEGRMNTEAFFGQGTRLTVV.

The V gene is TRBV5-1, the J gene TRBJ1-2; D ambiguous. This CDR3 spans 15 amino acids. Germline V CDR1 and CDR2: SGHRS, YFSETQ. With 3 bases removed from V and 4 bases from J, the gap between germline ends came to 16 bases. CDR3 sequence reads: CASSSFPTALYGYTF. CDR3 sequence (DNA): TGCGCCAGCAGCTCTTTCCCGACTGCCCTCTATGGCTACACCTTC.

The CDR3 here is CASSYSKGPPEKLFF. CDR3 DNA: TGTGCCAGCAGTTACTCGAAGGGTCCGCCTGAAAAACTGTTTTTT. The V and J genes are TRBV6-5 and TRBJ1-4; D remains unclear. The CDR3 spans 15 residues. V gave up 0 bases and J gave up 7 bases, with 12 bases separating them. Germline loops: CDR1 MNHEY, CDR2 SVGAGI.

This clone has only one observation. The V call is TRBV2, the J call TRBJ2-3, with TRBD1 identical over 7 bases. The CDR3 is made up of 15 amino acids. The germline CDR1 and CDR2 sequences are SNHLY and FYNNEI. V was clipped by 8 bases and J by 4 bases; unmatched bases: 12. This chain's CDR3 is CASRATGVPPDTQYF. CDR3 DNA: TGTGCCAGCCGAGCCACAGGGGTCCCCCCAGATACGCAGTATTTT.

The chain is built from TRBV5-1 and TRBJ2-7; 11 bases agree with TRBD2. The germline V gene has CDR1 SGHRS and CDR2 YFSETQ. This CDR3 contains 15 residues. The V segment lost 4 bases and the J segment 4 bases; nucleotides outside the gene matches: 7. The CDR3 spells CASSNVAGGPYEQYF. In nucleotides, the CDR3 is TGCGCCAGCAGCAACGTAGCGGGAGGGCCGTACGAGCAGTACTTC. The full variable domain, with the rest looked up from reference TRBV5-1 and TRBJ2-7, is KAGVTQTPRYLIKTRGQQVTLSCSPISGHRSVSWYQQTPGQGLQFLFEYFSETQRNKGNFPGRFSGRQFSNSRSEMNVSTLELGDSALYLCASSNVAGGPYEQYFGPGTRLTVT.

This rearrangement joins TRBV19 to TRBJ1-5; D gene ambiguous. V was pared by 3 bases and J by 5 bases, with 8 bases between. The CDR3 sequence is 13 residues long. Germline lookup yields CDR1 LNHDA and CDR2 SQIVND (reference sequence). The CDR3 coding sequence is TGTGCCAGTAGTATCATGTCGGATCAGCCCCAGCATTTT. Its translation is CASSIMSDQPQHF.

In the case of this clone: Other DNA sequences from this sample encode an identical CDR3 as well. The rearrangement links TRBV6-4 to TRBJ1-2; tentatively, D is TRBD1 (5 bases). Trimming cost V 0 bases and J 5 bases, with 10 bases left between them. Germline values: CDR1 MRHNA, CDR2 SNTAGT. The CDR3 length is 14 residues. DNA for the CDR3: TGTGCCAGCAGTGACTCGAGTCGGGGGTATGGCTACACCTTC. It yields the protein CASSDSSRGYGYTF.

The chain uses TRBV5-6 and TRBJ2-3; 9 bases are a match to TRBD1. There are 17 residues in the CDR3. Per the germline V gene, CDR1 is SGHDT and CDR2 is YYEEEE. With 0 bases clipped from V and 0 bases from J, the junction kept 5 bases outside the gene matches. The CDR3 nucleotides are TGTGCCAGCAGCTTGGCTGGACAGGGGTATAGCACAGATACGCAGTATTTT. Protein sequence: CASSLAGQGYSTDTQYF.

This clone was seen once. The chain is built from TRBV10-1 and TRBJ2-5; a possible D gene is TRBD2 (5 bases). From germline, CDR1 is WNHNN and CDR2 SYGVQD (reference sequence). Trimming removed 6 bases at V and 5 bases at J, with 13 bases between. The CDR3 has 13 residues. CDR3 coding DNA: TGCGCCAGCAGAGACGGGCCGGGGGAGACCCAGTACTTC. This sequence encodes CASRDGPGETQYF.

The chain recombines TRBV5-7 with TRBJ1-1, with D possibly TRBD1 on 5 matching bases. TRBV5-7 is filed as an ORF, its function uncertain. V gave up 4 bases and J gave up 3 bases, with 25 bases separating them. This CDR3 comprises 18 residues. The CDR3 spells CASSPVWGPSREDTEAFF. For the CDR3, the DNA is TGTGCCAGCAGCCCGGTTTGGGGCCCCTCCCGGGAGGACACTGAAGCTTTCTTT.

This chain joins TRBV14 and TRBJ2-2; D is unclear. The CDR3 contains 13 residues. The germline V gene encodes CDR1 SGHDN and CDR2 FVKESK. V lost 1 base and J lost 4, with 4 bases in between. Here the CDR3 DNA reads TGTGCCAGCAGCCAAGTGGGCACCGGGGAGCTGTTTTTT. This encodes CASSQVGTGELFF.

CDR3 nucleotide sequence: TGTGCCAGCATTTCAGGTTTTAGCACCGGGGAGCTGTTTTTT. It is translated as CASISGFSTGELFF. This sequence joins TRBV6-1 and TRBJ2-2; D uncertain. This CDR3 has 14 residues. Trimming took 7 bases from V and 4 from J, leaving 13 bases between them. Germline loops: CDR1 MNHNS, CDR2 SASEGT.

The V gene is TRBV4-3, the J gene TRBJ2-2; 10 nucleotides align to TRBD1. With 0 bases clipped from V and 4 bases from J, the junction kept 8 bases outside the gene matches. Germline V gene data show CDR1 as LGHNA and CDR2 as YSLEER. The CDR3 runs 18 residues. The CDR3 is CASSQDLGTGEVTGELFF. In DNA form, the CDR3 reads TGCGCCAGCAGCCAAGATCTGGGGACAGGGGAAGTCACCGGGGAGCTGTTTTTT.

The rearrangement uses TRBV11-2 and TRBJ2-7; D is unresolved. V was trimmed by 5 bases and J by 4 bases, leaving 15 bases between them. Germline V gene data show CDR1 as SGHAT and CDR2 as FQNNGV. The CDR3 has 14 amino acids. DNA of the CDR3: TGTGCCAGCAGCCGCACCGGGCTGACTTACGAGCAGTACTTC. The encoded protein is CASSRTGLTYEQYF.

The chain recombines TRBV5-1 with TRBJ1-3, with D possibly matching TRBD1 (5 bases). The CDR3 is 16 amino acids. Germline V CDR1 and CDR2: SGHRS, YFSETQ. Trimming pared 0 bases from V and 2 bases from J, leaving 12 bases between. The CDR3 bases are TGCGCCAGCAGCTTGGCCCTCGGAGGGGCTGGAAACACCATATATTTT. Its translation: CASSLALGGAGNTIYF.

As to this clone: The junction and the germline gene differ at one end; a read error may be behind it. The gene calls are TRBV5-1 and TRBJ2-4; TRBD1 is a possible D gene (5 bases). Germline lookup yields CDR1 SGHRS and CDR2 YFSETQ. This CDR3 comprises 12 residues. DNA for the CDR3: TGCGCCAGCAGCGGAGTGGGTCAGGGCCTCGTCTTC. It specifies CASSGVGQGLVF.

The rearrangement links TRBV5-6 to TRBJ2-7; no firm D call. Germline V gene sequence: CDR1 SGHDT, CDR2 YYEEEE. The CDR3 runs 12 residues. V lost 0 bases, J lost 7 bases, and 8 bases lay in between. In DNA, the CDR3 is TGTGCCAGCAGCTTGGCGGCGTTGGAGCAGTACTTC. Translated, it gives CASSLAALEQYF.

The chain couples TRBV30 to TRBJ2-1; 8 positions match TRBD2. The CDR3 totals 14 residues. Germline trimming cut 6 bases from V and 6 bases from J; bases unmatched to any gene: 10. Germline V gives CDR1 GTSNPN, CDR2 SVGIG (reference sequence). CDR3 DNA: TGTGCCTGCCCGGGGCCGGGAGGGCCCAATGAGCAGTTCTTC. Translated: CACPGPGGPNEQFF.

V gene TRBV10-1 combines with J gene TRBJ2-3, with D perhaps assigned TRBD1 or TRBD2 (5 bases each). V shed 0 bases and J shed 0 bases, with 10 bases lying between them. The CDR3 spans 16 residues. In germline, CDR1 is WNHNN, CDR2 SYGVQD (reference sequence). The chain's CDR3 is CASSESAGSSTDTQYF. Written as DNA, the CDR3 is TGCGCCAGCAGTGAGTCCGCAGGGAGTAGCACAGATACGCAGTATTTT.

This rearrangement joins TRBV29-1 to TRBJ2-7; no firm D call. V was cut by 4 bases and J by 2 bases, with 12 bases left in between. Germline V lookup: CDR1 SQVTM, CDR2 ANQGSEA. The CDR3 runs 13 residues. In DNA form, the CDR3 reads TGCAGCGTTGGAGGATCCACTACCTACGAGCAGTACTTC. This encodes CSVGGSTTYEQYF.

The chain recombines TRBV9 with TRBJ1-2; 10 nucleotides match TRBD1. The germline gives CDR1 SGDLS, CDR2 YYNGEE. The CDR3 is 15 residues long. V lost 4 bases, J lost 4 bases, and 7 bases stayed unmatched. CDR3 coding DNA: TGTGCCAGCAGCTCCCGACAGGGGGCTATCTATGGCTACACCTTC. Translated: CASSSRQGAIYGYTF.